The 30 T cell receptor beta chains below were found in one sample sequenced in a study of shared clonotypes between healthy human individuals (dated by TCRdb to between 2020 and 2021). The library was made by the immunoSEQ multiplex PCR assay. Drawn from immuneACCESS, this table holds only the in-frame rearrangements with V and J called that TCRdb kept. Clones are partly lost; checked studies trace under half to an unresolved V gene and leave the rest unexplained. Across this sample there are about half a million clones, with 79% seen only once. The ten largest clones represent less than 15% of the sample. Sequencing used PBMCs. These receptors all come from a woman aged 35 to 49 in good health. Some clones in this sample may be carry-over from other donors' samples.

V and J are TRBV5-5 and TRBJ2-2; D is ambiguous. The CDR3 length is 13 residues. Trimming left V 6 bases short and J 2 bases short, with 8 bases between. Germline V gives CDR1 SGHKS, CDR2 YYEKEE (reference sequence). The CDR3 region has the DNA TGTGCCAGCACCACACCTAACACCGGGGAGCTGTTTTTT. This encodes CASTTPNTGELFF.

This clone appeared a few times. V is TRBV30 and J is TRBJ1-1; possible D gene TRBD1, 5 bases. The CDR3 contains 13 residues. The V end lost 2 bases, the J end lost 4 bases, and 11 bases lay between the germline ends. In germline, CDR1 is GTSNPN, CDR2 SVGIG (reference sequence). CDR3 amino acids: CAWSREGSTEAFF. The CDR3 DNA reads TGTGCCTGGAGTCGAGAGGGGAGCACTGAAGCTTTCTTT.

This clone was observed a handful of times. A read error may produce the germline difference seen at one junction end. J is TRBJ2-3 and V is TRBV7-7; D call uncertain. Germline CDR1 and CDR2: SSHAT and FNYEAQ (reference sequence). The CDR3 is 14 residues long. This CDR3 is CASSPLRSTDTQYF. CDR3 sequence (DNA): TGTGCTAGCAGCCCCCTGCGGAGCACAGATACGCAGTATTTT.

The chain is built from TRBV4-1 and TRBJ1-5; TRBD1 agrees at 9 bases. Germline-derived CDR1 and CDR2 are MGHRA and YSYEKL. The V segment lost 4 bases and the J segment 5 bases; nucleotides outside the gene matches: 9. CDR3 length: 16 residues. DNA for the CDR3: TGCGCCAGCAGCCCCGGACAGGGGAGGAAGGATCAGCCCCAGCATTTT. It yields the protein CASSPGQGRKDQPQHF.

This chain connects TRBV4-2 to TRBJ2-3, with TRBD2 as a possible D gene (5 bases). Germline CDR1 is LGHNA and CDR2 is YNFKEQ. Trimming took 1 base from V and 4 from J, leaving 18 bases between them. The CDR3 runs to 17 residues. Here the CDR3 DNA reads TGTGCCAGCAGCCAAGGGAGAGGTGGGTGGGAGTCAGATACGCAGTATTTT. Translated: CASSQGRGGWESDTQYF.

This clone has a single count. The chain is built from TRBV4-1 and TRBJ2-3; D may be TRBD2 (6 bases). CDR1 MGHRA and CDR2 YSYEKL come from the germline V gene. This CDR3 comprises 15 residues. Trimming cost V 4 bases and J 3 bases, with 14 bases left between them. The CDR3 protein is CASSPTGLRTDTQYF. CDR3 DNA: TGCGCCAGCAGCCCCACGGGACTCCGTACAGATACGCAGTATTTT.

The chain uses TRBV6-5 and TRBJ1-4; D might be TRBD1 (5 bases). Trimming cost V 0 bases and J 15 bases, with 11 bases left between them. From germline, CDR1 is MNHEY and CDR2 SVGAGI. This CDR3 is built from 12 residues. The CDR3 is CASSYSEGRLFF. The CDR3 DNA reads TGTGCCAGCAGTTACTCGGAGGGGAGGTTGTTTTTT.

In regard to this clone: This CDR3 is also generated by other DNA sequences in the sample. The chain links TRBV20-1 to TRBJ2-7; the D is unclear. The V gene lost 3 bases and the J gene lost 1 base, with 4 bases spanning the gap. CDR1 is DFQATT and CDR2 is SNEGSKA in the germline V gene (reference sequence). This CDR3 is built from 11 residues. As DNA, the CDR3 is TGCAGTGCTAGCCGGTCCTACGAGCAGTACTTC. Its protein product is CSASRSYEQYF.

The rearrangement joins TRBV5-1 to TRBJ2-2, with no clear D. CDR3 length: 14 amino acids. V lost 3 bases and J 2 bases, leaving 8 bases between the germline ends. CDR1 is SGHRS and CDR2 is YFSETQ in the germline V gene. The CDR3 region is CASSSDVNTGELFF. The CDR3 DNA reads as TGCGCCAGCAGCTCGGACGTAAACACCGGGGAGCTGTTTTTT.

CDR3 bases: TGTGCCAGCAGGTCGGACCGGGCTTCTGGAAACACCATATATTTT. Translated, it gives CASRSDRASGNTIYF. This chain connects TRBV25-1 to TRBJ1-3, with no clear D. The CDR3 is 15 residues long. The V end was cut by 6 bases, the J end by 1 base, with 13 bases between. Germline CDR1 is MGHDK and CDR2 is SYGVNS.

The chain links TRBV27 to TRBJ2-7; D might be TRBD1 (6 bases). Germline V gives CDR1 MNHEY, CDR2 SMNVEV (reference sequence). V lost 2 bases, J lost 3 bases, and 8 bases lay in between. This CDR3 spans 13 amino acids. CDR3 DNA sequence: TGTGCCAGCAGTTTAGGGGACAACTACGAGCAGTACTTC. It encodes CASSLGDNYEQYF.

The chain employs TRBV4-3 and TRBJ1-2, with 8 bases lining up with TRBD1. The CDR3 is 17 amino acids. Trimming took 0 bases from V and 4 from J; bases not matched to a gene: 10. The germline gives CDR1 LGHNA, CDR2 YSLEER. The DNA of the CDR3 is TGCGCCAGCAGCCAAGATTGGCACAGGGGGGGAATCTATGGCTACACCTTC. It codes for CASSQDWHRGGIYGYTF.

Ten or more counts support this clone. The V gene is TRBV2, the J gene TRBJ1-2; no clear D gene. From germline, CDR1 is SNHLY and CDR2 FYNNEI. The CDR3 spans 15 residues. The ends were cut back, 1 base at V and 8 bases at J, with 17 bases in the middle. In DNA form, the CDR3 reads TGTGCCAGCAGTGAAGGTAGCTCCCAGCATCGGGGCTACACCTTC. This translates into CASSEGSSQHRGYTF.

This clone has at least ten counts. The chain employs TRBV28 and TRBJ1-1; D not resolved. Trimming shortened V by 2 bases and J by 9 bases, and 16 bases separated the two germline ends. CDR1 MDHEN and CDR2 SYDVKM come from the germline V gene. The CDR3 length is 14 residues. The CDR3 protein is CASSLPGHGAKAFF. The CDR3 DNA follows: TGTGCCAGCAGTTTACCGGGTCACGGTGCTAAAGCTTTCTTT.

Note on this clone: The same CDR3 can be traced to other DNA sequences in this sample. The chain links TRBV28 to TRBJ1-2; D unresolved. V was pared by 2 bases and J by 4 bases, with 11 bases between. CDR1 is MDHEN, CDR2 SYDVKM, per germline. The CDR3 is 14 amino acids. For the CDR3, the DNA is TGTGCCAGCAGTTTAGCAGGCGGCGTCTATGGCTACACCTTC. Amino acid sequence: CASSLAGGVYGYTF.

The CDR3 reads CASSFSGGNQPQHF. The CDR3 region has the DNA TGTGCCAGCAGTTTTTCAGGGGGCAATCAGCCCCAGCATTTT. The rearrangement joins TRBV27 to TRBJ1-5, with a tentative D call TRBD1 (6 bases). Germline V gene sequence: CDR1 MNHEY, CDR2 SMNVEV (reference sequence). The V gene lost 3 bases and the J gene lost 2 bases, with 8 bases spanning the gap. The CDR3 sequence is 14 residues long.

The chain couples TRBV7-8 to TRBJ1-2; D not certain. V shed 4 bases and J shed 8 bases, with 14 bases lying between them. The CDR3 totals 13 residues. The germline gives CDR1 SGHVS, CDR2 FQNEAQ. As DNA, the CDR3 is TGTGCCAGCAGCTCGGACCCCCTAGTAGGCTACACCTTC. Protein product: CASSSDPLVGYTF.

The chain joins TRBV18 to TRBJ2-6, with D possibly matching TRBD1 (5 bases). V lost 2 bases and J lost 0, with 11 bases in between. Germline CDR1 KGHSH, CDR2 LQKENI. This CDR3 is built from 17 residues. CDR3 protein: CASSPKSGNSGANVLTF. For the CDR3, the DNA is TGTGCCAGCTCACCAAAATCAGGGAACTCTGGGGCCAACGTCCTGACTTTC.

This chain uses TRBV7-2 with TRBJ2-4; D unclear. Trimming shortened V by 5 bases and J by 3 bases, and 17 bases separated the two germline ends. This CDR3 spans 16 amino acids. The germline gives CDR1 SGHTA, CDR2 FQGNSA. CDR3 loop: CASSVAWGLDKNIQYF. CDR3 coding DNA: TGTGCCAGCAGCGTTGCATGGGGATTGGACAAAAACATTCAGTACTTC.

The chain carries TRBV11-2 and TRBJ1-2; weak D call: TRBD1 (5 bases). This CDR3 is built from 14 residues. Trimming took off 5 bases at V and 4 bases at J, with 14 bases between the two ends. Germline CDR1 and CDR2: SGHAT and FQNNGV. CDR3 sequence reads: CASSRGVVGYGYTF. The CDR3, as DNA: TGTGCCAGCAGCCGAGGGGTGGTCGGCTATGGCTACACCTTC.

The chain has TRBV6-1 and TRBJ2-1, with unresolved D. There are 14 residues in the CDR3. V was pared by 3 bases and J by 1 base, with 7 bases between. Per germline, CDR1 MNHNS and CDR2 SASEGT. The CDR3 loop is CASSDGRSYNEQFF. The DNA of the CDR3 is TGTGCCAGCAGTGATGGAAGGTCCTACAATGAGCAGTTCTTC.

This clone came up a few times. The rearrangement uses TRBV27 and TRBJ2-3, with TRBD2 identical over 7 bases. The CDR3 length is 21 residues. Per germline, CDR1 MNHEY and CDR2 SMNVEV (reference sequence). Trimming removed 0 bases from V and 0 bases from J; junction bases left unmatched: 18. CDR3 bases: TGTGCCAGCAGTTTATCGATCGGCTACTCCGCGGGGGACCATAGCACAGATACGCAGTATTTT. Protein product: CASSLSIGYSAGDHSTDTQYF.

This clone was observed a handful of times. This chain joins TRBV29-1 and TRBJ1-1; 10 nucleotides line up with TRBD1. Germline CDR1 and CDR2: SQVTM and ANQGSEA. This CDR3 is built from 13 residues. V shed 6 bases, J shed 3 bases, and the junction held 4 bases outside the gene matches. The CDR3 loop is CSVSGTGDTEAFF. CDR3 nucleotide sequence: TGCAGCGTGTCCGGGACAGGGGACACTGAAGCTTTCTTT.

The CDR3 region is CASSEQTGNTEAFF. In DNA form, the CDR3 reads TGTGCCAGCAGTGAGCAGACAGGTAACACTGAAGCTTTCTTT. This sequence joins TRBV25-1 and TRBJ1-1, with TRBD1 as a possible D gene (6 bases). The CDR3 totals 14 residues. Germline V lookup: CDR1 MGHDK, CDR2 SYGVNS. V lost 3 bases to trimming and J lost 2 bases, with 10 bases between them.

This chain links TRBV7-3 with TRBJ2-2; perhaps TRBD2 as D (6 bases). Germline V CDR1 and CDR2: SGHTA, FQGTGA. This CDR3 has 16 amino acids. The V end lost 5 bases, the J end lost 5 bases, and 18 bases lay between the germline ends. The CDR3, as DNA: TGTGCCAGCAGCCCACTACGGGGGATCGGAACCGGGGAGCTGTTTTTT. This sequence encodes CASSPLRGIGTGELFF.

The V call is TRBV7-9, the J call TRBJ2-7; D remains ambiguous. This CDR3 has 14 amino acids. Looked up from germline, CDR1 is SEHNR and CDR2 is FQNEAQ (reference sequence). Between the trimmed V and J ends, which lost 1 base and 2 bases, there was a span of 9 bases. The CDR3 here is CASSLGPRTYEQYF. CDR3 in DNA: TGTGCCAGCAGCTTAGGCCCGAGAACCTACGAGCAGTACTTC. Full variable domain (outside the CDR3, taken from reference TRBV7-9 and TRBJ2-7): DTGVSQNPRHKITKRGQNVTFRCDPISEHNRLYWYRQTLGQGPEFLTYFQNEAQLEKSRLLSDRFSAERPKGSFSTLEIQRTEQGDSAMYLCASSLGPRTYEQYFGPGTRLTVT.

This clone has a single count. This sequence joins TRBV11-2 and TRBJ1-1, with D tentatively TRBD1 (6 bases). CDR3 length equals 14 residues. The germline V gene encodes CDR1 SGHAT and CDR2 FQNNGV. Trimming cost V 5 bases and J 1 base, with 11 bases left between them. The CDR3 DNA reads TGTGCCAGCAGCCCAACGACAGGGAACACTGAAGCTTTCTTT. Translated: CASSPTTGNTEAFF.

V usage is TRBV30 and J usage is TRBJ2-1; D uncertain. Trimming cost V 4 bases and J 0 bases, with 7 bases left between them. The germline V gene encodes CDR1 GTSNPN and CDR2 SVGIG (reference sequence). This CDR3 comprises 13 residues. The CDR3 protein is CAWMRGSYNEQFF. As DNA, the CDR3 is TGTGCCTGGATGAGAGGCTCCTACAATGAGCAGTTCTTC. Filled out from reference TRBV30 and TRBJ2-1, the complete variable domain reads SQTIHQWPATLVQPVGSPLSLECTVEGTSNPNLYWYRQAAGRGLQLLFYSVGIGQISSEVPQNLSASRPQDRQFILSSKKLLLSDSGFYLCAWMRGSYNEQFFGPGTRLTVL.

Of note for this clone: This specimen includes other DNA sequences encoding the same CDR3. The chain combines TRBV28 with TRBJ1-5; D is ambiguous. The V gene lost 2 bases and the J gene lost 4 bases, with 9 bases spanning the gap. Germline-derived CDR1 and CDR2 are MDHEN and SYDVKM. The CDR3 has 14 amino acids. CDR3 nucleotides: TGTGCCAGCAGTTTAGGCCAGAGTAATCAGCCCCAGCATTTT. This sequence encodes CASSLGQSNQPQHF.

This clone was detected a few times. V and J are TRBV11-2 and TRBJ1-1; 8 positions match TRBD1. The V segment lost 1 base and the J segment 6 bases; nucleotides outside the gene matches: 4. Germline V gene sequence: CDR1 SGHAT, CDR2 FQNNGV. This CDR3 spans 14 amino acids. The CDR3 nucleotides are TGTGCCAGCAGCTTAGTCTCACAGGGGGCTGAAGCTTTCTTT. Residues: CASSLVSQGAEAFF.